The present entry profiles one T cell receptor (beta chain) with its context. Its antigen is not identified. Terminally differentiated effector memory CD45RA+ cells were left out of the naive CD8 fraction, which was CD45RO-negative and positively selected for CCR7. The sample is drawn from a study of shared clonotypes between healthy human individuals. General study points: Genetic and exposure-history diversity was limited by the small donor number. In a few donors, around 5.5% of naive CD4 clonotypes appeared in common.

Assay: immunoSEQ multiplex PCR; the TCRdb copy retains only in-frame clones and omits some. The data hold approximately 720,000 clones, with 92% observed a single time. Deletions cut 5 bases from V and 1 base from J, with 12 bases between. Germline CDR1 and CDR2: MDHEN and SYDVKM. CDR3 length: 14 residues. The sample comprised naive CD8+ T cells sorted from blood. This sequence joins TRBV28 and TRBJ2-7; TRBD1 is a possible D gene (5 bases). The sequence came from a man aged 25-45 years in good health. The CDR3 sequence is CASSPRTWSYEQYF. The CDR3, as DNA: TGTGCCAGCAGTCCCAGGACATGGTCCTACGAGCAGTACTTC.